This T cell receptor (beta chain) appears in the sequencing data of a study of blood T cell repertoires in COVID-19. The overall study: Both acute and convalescent COVID-19 samples were obtained from the United States, Italy and Spain. PBMCs, B-cell-depleted T cells, or T cells provided the cDNA or gDNA that made up the material.

The table came from immunoSEQ multiplex PCR; TCRdb's copy has only in-frame clones and leaves some out. The repertoire has around 130,000 clones, 90% of them found once; the top ten carry about 4.6%. Seattle's enrolled individuals joined amid active infection and were then monitored longitudinally. Trimming removed 5 bases from V and 6 bases from J; junction bases left unmatched: 5. The CDR3 is 15 residues long. Germline CDR1 LNHDA, CDR2 SQIVND (reference sequence). This chain joins TRBV19 and TRBJ2-1, with TRBD2 matching over 12 bases. Sequencing was performed on peripheral blood. The clonotype comes from a man aged 60 to 69 with COVID-19, enrolled during active disease. This chain's CDR3 is CASSSTSGRTNEQFF. The CDR3 DNA follows: TGTGCCAGTAGTTCTACTAGCGGGAGGACCAATGAGCAGTTCTTC.